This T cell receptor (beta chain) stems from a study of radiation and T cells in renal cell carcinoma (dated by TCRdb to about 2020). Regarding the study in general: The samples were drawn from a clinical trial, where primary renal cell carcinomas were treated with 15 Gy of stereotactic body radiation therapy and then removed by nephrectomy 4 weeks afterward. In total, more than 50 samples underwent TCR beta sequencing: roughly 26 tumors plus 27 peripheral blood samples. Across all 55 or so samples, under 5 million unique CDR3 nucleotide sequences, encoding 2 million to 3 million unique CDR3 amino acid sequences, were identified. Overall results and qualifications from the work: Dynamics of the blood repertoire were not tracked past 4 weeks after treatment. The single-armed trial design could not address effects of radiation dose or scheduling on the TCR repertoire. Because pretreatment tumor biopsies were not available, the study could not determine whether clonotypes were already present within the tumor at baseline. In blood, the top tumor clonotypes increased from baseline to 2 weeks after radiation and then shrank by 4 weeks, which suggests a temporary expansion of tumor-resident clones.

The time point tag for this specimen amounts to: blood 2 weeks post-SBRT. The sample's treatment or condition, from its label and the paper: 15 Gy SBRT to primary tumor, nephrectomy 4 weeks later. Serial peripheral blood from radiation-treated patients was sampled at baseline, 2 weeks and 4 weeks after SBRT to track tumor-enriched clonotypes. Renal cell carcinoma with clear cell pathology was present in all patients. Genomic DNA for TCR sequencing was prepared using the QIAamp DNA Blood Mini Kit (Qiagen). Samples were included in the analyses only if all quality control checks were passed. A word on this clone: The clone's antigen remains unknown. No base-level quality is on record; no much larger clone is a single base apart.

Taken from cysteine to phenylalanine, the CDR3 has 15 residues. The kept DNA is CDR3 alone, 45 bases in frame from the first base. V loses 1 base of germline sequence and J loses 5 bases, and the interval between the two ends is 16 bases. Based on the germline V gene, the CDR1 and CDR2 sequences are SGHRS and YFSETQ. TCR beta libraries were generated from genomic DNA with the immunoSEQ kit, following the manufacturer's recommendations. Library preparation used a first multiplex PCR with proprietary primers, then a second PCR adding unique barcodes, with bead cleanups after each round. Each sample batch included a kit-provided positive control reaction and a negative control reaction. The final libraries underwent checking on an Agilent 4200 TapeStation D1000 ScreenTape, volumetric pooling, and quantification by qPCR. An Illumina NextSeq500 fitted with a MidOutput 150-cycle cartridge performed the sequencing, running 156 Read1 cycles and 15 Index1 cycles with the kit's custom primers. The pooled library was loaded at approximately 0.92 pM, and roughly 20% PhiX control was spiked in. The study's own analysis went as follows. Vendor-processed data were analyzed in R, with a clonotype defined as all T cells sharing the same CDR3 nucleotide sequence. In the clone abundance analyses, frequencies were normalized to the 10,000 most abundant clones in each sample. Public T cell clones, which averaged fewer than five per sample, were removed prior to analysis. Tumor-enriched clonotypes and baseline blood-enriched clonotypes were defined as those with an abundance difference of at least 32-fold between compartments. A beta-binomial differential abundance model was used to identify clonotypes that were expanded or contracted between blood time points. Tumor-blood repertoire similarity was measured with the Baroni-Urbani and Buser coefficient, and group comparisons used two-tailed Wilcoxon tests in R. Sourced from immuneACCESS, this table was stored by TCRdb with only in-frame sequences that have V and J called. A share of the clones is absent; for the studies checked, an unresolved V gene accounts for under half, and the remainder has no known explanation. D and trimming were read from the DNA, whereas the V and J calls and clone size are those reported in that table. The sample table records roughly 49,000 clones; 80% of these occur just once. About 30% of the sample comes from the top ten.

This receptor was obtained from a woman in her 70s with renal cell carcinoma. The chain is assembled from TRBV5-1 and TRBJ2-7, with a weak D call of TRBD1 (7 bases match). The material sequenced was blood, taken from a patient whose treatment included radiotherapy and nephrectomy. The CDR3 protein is CASSLWAGGGNEQYF. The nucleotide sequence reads TGCGCCAGCAGCTTGTGGGCAGGGGGAGGAAACGAGCAGTACTTC. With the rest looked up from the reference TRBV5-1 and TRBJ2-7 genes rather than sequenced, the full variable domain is KAGVTQTPRYLIKTRGQQVTLSCSPISGHRSVSWYQQTPGQGLQFLFEYFSETQRNKGNFPGRFSGRQFSNSRSEMNVSTLELGDSALYLCASSLWAGGGNEQYFGPGTRLTVT.